The 27 T cell receptor beta chains given below trace back to one sample, sequenced in a study of T cells and copy number aberrations in small-cell lung cancer. Generated by immunoSEQ multiplex PCR, the TCRdb table keeps only in-frame clones and is missing some. Of over 2,000 clones listed, approximately 80% were seen once; the top ten hold 8% to 10%. What was sequenced was tumor tissue. The receptor set was obtained from a man aged 55-75 years with small cell lung cancer.

CDR3 sequence: CASSVGGMMNTEAFF. The CDR3 nucleotides are TGTGCCAGCAGCGTCGGCGGGATGATGAACACTGAAGCTTTCTTT. The chain couples TRBV9 to TRBJ1-1; no definite D call. Germline CDR1 and CDR2: SGDLS and YYNGEE. V was pared by 2 bases and J by 0 bases, with 11 bases between. The CDR3 covers 15 residues.

The CDR3 region is CASSQDHRGRIYGYTF. The CDR3 nucleotides are TGCGCCAGCAGCCAAGACCACAGGGGTCGTATCTATGGCTACACCTTC. The chain recombines TRBV4-3 with TRBJ1-2; 7 bases fit TRBD1. This CDR3 spans 16 amino acids. CDR1 LGHNA and CDR2 YSLEER come from the germline V gene. The J segment lost 4 bases and the V segment lost 0 bases, leaving 8 bases of the junction unmatched.

This clone was counted only a few times. This CDR3 is also generated by other DNA sequences in the sample. The rearrangement links TRBV5-1 to TRBJ2-7; 12 bases line up with TRBD2. The germline V gene encodes CDR1 SGHRS and CDR2 YFSETQ. The trim removed 4 bases at V and 2 bases at J, leaving 10 bases unmatched. The CDR3 runs 17 residues. CDR3 in amino acids: CASSLTSGRSMTYEQYF. The CDR3 bases are TGCGCCAGCAGCCTAACTAGCGGGAGGTCCATGACCTACGAGCAGTACTTC.

The CDR3 DNA is TGTGCCAGTACCAACTTCGGACAGGGAACCTATGGCTACACCTTC. It yields the protein CASTNFGQGTYGYTF. V and J are TRBV19 and TRBJ1-2; TRBD1 agrees at 8 bases. The length of the CDR3 is 15 residues. V was pared by 7 bases and J by 4 bases, with 11 bases of the junction left unmatched. Germline CDR1 reads LNHDA; CDR2 reads SQIVND (reference sequence).

The table lists this clone with a few counts. This chain links TRBV7-3 with TRBJ2-3; TRBD1 might be the D (5 bases). The ends were cut back, 2 bases at V and 4 bases at J, with 7 bases in the middle. The germline V gene encodes CDR1 SGHTA and CDR2 FQGTGA. The CDR3 is made up of 13 amino acids. The CDR3 region is CASSLSGPDTQYF. The CDR3 DNA reads TGTGCCAGCAGCTTATCAGGGCCAGATACGCAGTATTTT.

The J gene is TRBJ1-2, the V gene TRBV15; unclear D gene. The germline V and J ends were trimmed by 5 bases and 4 bases, with 8 bases remaining between them. This CDR3 comprises 12 residues. Per the germline V gene, CDR1 is LNHNV and CDR2 is YYDKDF (reference sequence). The CDR3 reads CATSSRFYGYTF. In DNA, the CDR3 is TGTGCCACCAGCTCCCGGTTCTATGGCTACACCTTC.

The chain combines TRBV18 with TRBJ2-7, with D possibly being TRBD1 or TRBD2 (6 bases each). Per the germline V gene, CDR1 is KGHSH and CDR2 is LQKENI. V dropped 5 bases and J dropped 3 bases, with 14 bases sitting between them. This CDR3 has 14 residues. CDR3 protein: CASSSGATSYEQYF. The DNA for the CDR3 is TGTGCCAGCTCATCGGGGGCGACCAGCTACGAGCAGTACTTC.

The rearrangement uses TRBV21-1 and TRBJ1-1; no check of the table's D call, TRBD1, against the DNA was made. TRBV21-1 is marked as a pseudogene. This CDR3 has 14 residues. The CDR3 is CASSKTGMNTEAFF. For the CDR3, the DNA is TGTGCCAGCAGCAAAACAGGGATGAACACTGAAGCTTTCTTT.

The V call is TRBV5-1, the J call TRBJ2-5; 8 bases agree with TRBD1. V trimming: 4 bases; J trimming: 5 bases; junction bases outside the gene matches: 7. Germline V CDR1 and CDR2: SGHRS, YFSETQ. This CDR3 has 14 amino acids. In DNA, the CDR3 is TGCGCCAGCAGCCGGGACAGGATAAAGGAGACCCAGTACTTC. Translated, it gives CASSRDRIKETQYF. The full variable domain, in which reference TRBV5-1 and TRBJ2-5 provide the parts outside the CDR3, is KAGVTQTPRYLIKTRGQQVTLSCSPISGHRSVSWYQQTPGQGLQFLFEYFSETQRNKGNFPGRFSGRQFSNSRSEMNVSTLELGDSALYLCASSRDRIKETQYFGPGTRLLVL.

The rearrangement uses TRBV7-3 and TRBJ2-1, with TRBD1 identical over 7 bases. The ends lost 3 bases at V and 9 bases at J; junction bases unmatched: 11. The CDR3 has 15 amino acids. CDR1 and CDR2 from the germline V gene are SGHTA and FQGTGA. The CDR3 loop is CASSFVQGVLGEQFF. The CDR3 nucleotides read TGTGCCAGCAGCTTCGTCCAGGGGGTACTGGGTGAGCAGTTCTTC.

The table lists this clone with a few counts. This CDR3 reads CSVTQHEQFF. DNA for the CDR3: TGCAGCGTTACCCAACATGAGCAGTTCTTC. V and J are TRBV29-1 and TRBJ2-1; no firm D call. Trimming took off 5 bases at V and 8 bases at J, with 7 bases between the two ends. The CDR3 length is 10 residues. Germline CDR1 reads SQVTM; CDR2 reads ANQGSEA.

The chain joins TRBV11-3 to TRBJ1-1; 7 nucleotides line up with TRBD1. CDR1 and CDR2 (germline): SGHNT, YENEEA. This CDR3 is 16 amino acids long. J lost 0 bases, V lost 4 bases, and 8 bases had no gene match. The CDR3 is CASSSTGEGMNTEAFF. The CDR3 DNA follows: TGTGCCAGCAGCTCTACAGGGGAAGGGATGAACACTGAAGCTTTCTTT.

Details on this clone: Relative to the germline gene, one junction end is altered; a read error may explain this. This chain links TRBV7-9 with TRBJ2-7; D tentatively fits TRBD1 or TRBD2 (7 bases each). The CDR3 contains 15 residues. From germline, CDR1 is SEHNR and CDR2 FQNEAQ (reference sequence). CDR3 region: CANSLDPGGAYEQYF. The CDR3 DNA follows: TGTGCCAACAGCTTAGATCCAGGGGGGGCATACGAGCAGTACTTC.

A remark on this clone: Other DNA sequences in the same sample also yield this CDR3. This chain connects TRBV4-3 to TRBJ2-1; 10 nucleotides agree with TRBD2. This CDR3 is 19 amino acids long. Germline trimming cut 2 bases from V and 6 bases from J; bases unmatched to any gene: 16. Per germline, CDR1 LGHNA and CDR2 YSLEER. The CDR3 DNA is TGCGCCAGCAGCCAAATCCTTTTAACTGGGACTAGCGCTTCCAATGAGCAGTTCTTC. It encodes CASSQILLTGTSASNEQFF.

The rearrangement uses TRBV4-1 and TRBJ2-3, with D perhaps matching TRBD2 (6 bases). Between the trimmed V and J ends, which lost 0 bases and 0 bases, there was a span of 13 bases. CDR1 and CDR2 (germline): MGHRA, YSYEKL. The CDR3 contains 17 residues. CDR3 nucleotides: TGCGCCAGCAGCCAAGAACCCTCCGCGGGGAGCACAGATACGCAGTATTTT. Its translation is CASSQEPSAGSTDTQYF.

V is TRBV5-1 and J is TRBJ1-4, with 11 bases that match TRBD1. The J segment lost 7 bases and the V segment lost 2 bases, leaving 7 bases of the junction unmatched. The CDR3 sequence is 16 residues long. Germline CDR1 SGHRS, CDR2 YFSETQ. This chain's CDR3 is CASSFGTGGIGEKLFF. CDR3 sequence (DNA): TGCGCCAGCAGCTTCGGGACAGGGGGGATCGGTGAAAAACTGTTTTTT.

The chain employs TRBV5-1 and TRBJ2-5; D perhaps matches TRBD1 (6 bases). Germline V gene lookup returns CDR1 SGHRS and CDR2 YFSETQ. V gave up 5 bases and J gave up 5 bases, with 10 bases separating them. The CDR3 is made up of 12 amino acids. The CDR3 DNA is TGCGCCAGCAGAGCTCAGGGGGAGACCCAGTACTTC. It yields the protein CASRAQGETQYF.

The V gene is TRBV5-6, the J gene TRBJ2-3; 8 nucleotides line up with TRBD1. The V gene's germline CDR1 is SGHDT and CDR2 YYEEEE. The CDR3 totals 12 residues. V dropped 4 bases and J dropped 14; count of bases not matched to a gene: 9. The CDR3 loop reads CASSEGQVVSYF. The CDR3 DNA sequence: TGTGCCAGCAGCGAGGGACAGGTGGTATCGTATTTT.

The chain uses TRBV7-2 and TRBJ2-3, with D uncertain. Germline CDR1 is SGHTA and CDR2 is FQGNSA. Trimming took 1 base from V and 3 from J, leaving 5 bases between them. The CDR3 runs 13 residues. CDR3 residues: CASSLEWTDTQYF. CDR3 coding DNA: TGTGCCAGCAGCTTAGAATGGACAGATACGCAGTATTTT.

This clone has more than one count but fewer than ten. This sample includes further DNA sequences coding for the same CDR3. J is TRBJ2-2 and V is TRBV18, with D perhaps given as TRBD1 or TRBD2 (5 bases each). CDR3 length: 16 residues. V was trimmed by 5 bases and J by 2 bases, leaving 15 bases between them. Looked up from germline, CDR1 is KGHSH and CDR2 is LQKENI. This CDR3 is CASSSYGTVNTGELFF. The CDR3 DNA is TGTGCCAGCTCATCTTACGGGACGGTTAACACCGGGGAGCTGTTTTTT.

V gene TRBV10-3 combines with J gene TRBJ2-5; D is ambiguous. Germline values: CDR1 ENHRY, CDR2 SYGVKD. Trimming stripped 3 bases from V and 5 bases from J, with 4 bases between. This CDR3 has 11 residues. The CDR3 bases are TGTGCCATCAGTGAAATGGAGACCCAGTACTTC. Protein product: CAISEMETQYF.

The sample holds one count of this clone. The chain combines TRBV5-1 with TRBJ2-5; 8 bases are shared with TRBD1. This CDR3 region has 15 residues. From germline, CDR1 is SGHRS and CDR2 YFSETQ. J was trimmed by 5 bases and V by 0 bases; bases with no gene match: 6. The CDR3 loop is CASSLGRGRGETQYF. CDR3 sequence (DNA): TGCGCCAGCAGCTTGGGCAGGGGGCGCGGGGAGACCCAGTACTTC.

The chain uses TRBV2 and TRBJ2-7; D is unresolved. The CDR3 runs to 14 residues. V was clipped by 2 bases and J by 6 bases, with 14 bases between them. CDR1 and CDR2 (germline): SNHLY, FYNNEI. The CDR3 protein is CASSESVVAGEQYF. The CDR3 nucleotides read TGTGCCAGCAGTGAATCGGTAGTGGCAGGCGAGCAGTACTTC.

V and J are TRBV4-1 and TRBJ1-2; possibly TRBD1 for D (6 bases). Trimming took 4 bases from V and 8 from J, leaving 14 bases between them. The CDR3 contains 13 residues. Per germline, CDR1 MGHRA and CDR2 YSYEKL. Here the CDR3 reads CASSPDWTEGYTF. The CDR3 DNA sequence: TGCGCCAGCAGCCCCGATTGGACAGAAGGCTACACCTTC.

This clone showed up just a few times. The genes are TRBV9 and TRBJ2-2; D gene ambiguous. This CDR3 has 13 residues. Germline CDR1 is SGDLS and CDR2 is YYNGEE. V was trimmed by 0 bases and J by 6 bases, leaving 6 bases between them. In DNA, the CDR3 is TGTGCCAGCAGCGTAGCTACGGCCGGGGAGCTGTTTTTT. Residues: CASSVATAGELFF.

The chain combines TRBV21-1 with TRBJ1-5. TRBV21-1 is given as a pseudogene. The CDR3 spans 14 residues. The CDR3 loop reads CASSKSRVTQPQHF. CDR3 bases: TGTGCCAGCAGCAAAAGCCGGGTTACTCAGCCCCAGCATTTT.

V is TRBV4-1 and J is TRBJ1-2, with TRBD1 matching 7 bases. This CDR3 has 17 residues. The V segment lost 1 base and the J segment 0 bases; nucleotides outside the gene matches: 8. Germline lookup yields CDR1 MGHRA and CDR2 YSYEKL. CDR3 sequence (DNA): TGCGCCAGCAGCCAAGCCTTCCAGGGGGGAGCTAACTATGGCTACACCTTC. Protein sequence: CASSQAFQGGANYGYTF.